This TCR beta chain emerged from a study of cytomegalovirus exposure and HLA in healthy donors. Both 60 Vbeta primers and 13 Jbeta primers went into the PCR. Here immunoSEQ multiplex PCR was the method, and the copy in TCRdb shows in-frame clones only, minus some. The sample consists of roughly 200,000 clones, more than 65% of them appearing once. Per germline, CDR1 SGHKS and CDR2 YYEKEE (reference sequence). Trimming removed 3 bases from V and 6 bases from J; junction bases left unmatched: 6. The CDR3 runs to 14 residues. Study-level results: Altogether, about 160 TCR beta chains were recorded as cytomegalovirus-associated.

Comments on this clone: Its antigen is not known.

This chain links TRBV5-5 with TRBJ1-5; 7 bases are a match to TRBD1. The clonotype originates from a female donor in good health and CMV-seronegative. Material for sequencing was PBMCs. CDR3 amino acids: CASSSTGTLQPQHF. DNA of the CDR3: TGTGCCAGCAGCTCGACAGGGACCCTTCAGCCCCAGCATTTT.